These 17 T cell receptor beta chains were sequenced from one sample in a study of PD-1 blockade in classical Hodgkin lymphoma. Profiled with immunoSEQ multiplex PCR; TCRdb holds only in-frame clones, not every one. Of 10,000 to 15,000 clones listed, 65% to 80% are singletons. Each patient relapsed following autologous stem cell transplantation, and prior brentuximab vedotin exposure differed. Isolated CD8+ T cells were derived from thawed PBMCs through magnetic negative selection. The source was CD8+ T cells from blood, collected at baseline. The origin of the receptors is a human donor with classical Hodgkin lymphoma.

CDR3 sequence: CASSVEGTRVGRKDGYTF. The CDR3 region has the DNA TGTGCCAGCAGCGTAGAGGGGACCCGGGTAGGGCGTAAGGATGGCTACACCTTC. The chain uses TRBV9 and TRBJ1-2, with D maybe TRBD1 (5 bases). V gave up 0 bases and J gave up 6 bases, with 24 bases separating them. Germline assignment: CDR1 SGDLS and CDR2 YYNGEE. The CDR3 runs 18 residues.

This chain joins TRBV6-5 and TRBJ2-7, with D possibly being TRBD2 (6 bases). The CDR3 covers 15 residues. The V gene lost 6 bases and the J gene lost 3 bases, with 18 bases spanning the gap. Germline V gives CDR1 MNHEY, CDR2 SVGAGI. The CDR3 region has the DNA TGTGCCAGCAGAGGAGGACGGGAGAGGGACTACGAGCAGTACTTC. It is translated as CASRGGRERDYEQYF.

This clone was seen only a few times. The rearrangement joins TRBV10-3 to TRBJ1-1; D possibly corresponds to TRBD1 (5 bases). The CDR3 spans 15 residues. V lost 2 bases and J lost 0, with 10 bases in between. Per the germline V gene, CDR1 is ENHRY and CDR2 is SYGVKD. The CDR3 bases are TGTGCCATCAGTGAGCCGGACACCATGAACACTGAAGCTTTCTTT. This translates into CAISEPDTMNTEAFF.

The chain combines TRBV7-9 with TRBJ2-7; 7 bases agree with TRBD1. The germline CDR1 and CDR2 sequences are SEHNR and FQNEAQ (reference sequence). The V segment lost 4 bases and the J segment 4 bases; nucleotides outside the gene matches: 13. The CDR3 is 16 residues long. The CDR3 region has the DNA TGTGCCAGCAGCTCCCCTGAAGACAGGGCGACATACGAGCAGTACTTC. It specifies CASSSPEDRATYEQYF.

The V gene is TRBV7-2, the J gene TRBJ1-1; D remains ambiguous. CDR3 length: 14 amino acids. Looked up from germline, CDR1 is SGHTA and CDR2 is FQGNSA. V gave up 4 bases and J gave up 2 bases, with 11 bases separating them. DNA of the CDR3: TGTGCCAGCAGCTGGGCAGGTTTAAACACTGAAGCTTTCTTT. Its translation: CASSWAGLNTEAFF.

The chain links TRBV11-2 to TRBJ1-6; D may be TRBD1 (6 bases). CDR1 SGHAT and CDR2 FQNNGV come from the germline V gene. The germline V and J ends were trimmed by 1 base and 10 bases, with 14 bases remaining between them. The CDR3 has 15 residues. The CDR3 DNA reads as TGTGCCAGCAGCTTAGCTAGGGGGGCCGGCTCACCCCTCCACTTT. Translation gives CASSLARGAGSPLHF.

The chain combines TRBV5-6 with TRBJ1-4, with D maybe TRBD1 (5 bases). The ends were cut back, 4 bases at V and 5 bases at J, with 9 bases in the middle. Germline V gives CDR1 SGHDT, CDR2 YYEEEE. The CDR3 is 13 residues long. The CDR3, as DNA: TGTGCCAGCAGCCAGGGTCCGAATGAAAAACTGTTTTTT. Its translation is CASSQGPNEKLFF.

The table lists this clone with a few counts. J is TRBJ1-2 and V is TRBV27; possible D gene TRBD1, 6 bases. Trimming left V 5 bases short and J 0 bases short, with 19 bases between. Germline loops: CDR1 MNHEY, CDR2 SMNVEV (reference sequence). The CDR3 totals 17 residues. The DNA of the CDR3 is TGTGCCAGCAGTCCAAGCCCCATCTGGGGGCCTAACTATGGCTACACCTTC. This gives the protein CASSPSPIWGPNYGYTF.

This chain links TRBV5-6 with TRBJ1-4; 11 bases are a match to TRBD1. The germline V gene has CDR1 SGHDT and CDR2 YYEEEE. V was pared by 4 bases and J by 2 bases, with 4 bases of the junction left unmatched. The length of the CDR3 is 16 residues. Here the CDR3 DNA reads TGTGCCAGCAGCCCGGGACAGGGGGTCACTAATGAAAAACTGTTTTTT. This codes for CASSPGQGVTNEKLFF.

The gene calls are TRBV5-6 and TRBJ2-7, with TRBD2 matching over 12 bases. CDR1 is SGHDT, CDR2 YYEEEE, per germline. CDR3 length equals 13 residues. J gave up 4 bases and V 10 bases, and 6 bases lay outside the gene matches. CDR3 region: CAGETSGGYEQYF. The CDR3 DNA is TGTGCCGGCGAGACTAGCGGGGGTTACGAGCAGTACTTC.

This clone was picked up one time. The J gene is TRBJ1-1, the V gene TRBV4-3; unclear D gene. The CDR3 spans 12 residues. Germline lookup yields CDR1 LGHNA and CDR2 YSLEER. V lost 4 bases and J 3 bases, leaving 6 bases between the germline ends. CDR3 DNA: TGCGCCAGCAGCCCGGATCACACTGAAGCTTTCTTT. Translated, it gives CASSPDHTEAFF.

The V and J genes are TRBV7-6 and TRBJ2-4, with D maybe TRBD1 (6 bases). Germline V gene sequence: CDR1 SGHVS, CDR2 FNYEAQ. The CDR3 consists of 14 residues. The ends were cut back, 3 bases at V and 8 bases at J, with 14 bases in the middle. The CDR3 coding sequence is TGTGCCAGCAGCTTCAATAGGGGGTTCCACATTCAGTACTTC. Translation gives CASSFNRGFHIQYF.

The chain employs TRBV7-6 and TRBJ2-7; D call uncertain. The CDR3 spans 14 residues. Germline V gene lookup returns CDR1 SGHVS and CDR2 FNYEAQ. Trimming pared 2 bases from V and 3 bases from J, leaving 11 bases between. CDR3 protein: CASSLFVGNYEQYF. The CDR3 nucleotides read TGTGCCAGCAGCTTATTTGTGGGAAACTACGAGCAGTACTTC.

The rearrangement joins TRBV29-1 to TRBJ1-2, with no clear D. The CDR3 covers 12 residues. V was clipped by 0 bases and J by 4 bases, with 6 bases between them. Germline V gives CDR1 SQVTM, CDR2 ANQGSEA. CDR3 nucleotide sequence: TGCAGCGTTGAAGATCAGGCCTATGGCTACACCTTC. Its protein product is CSVEDQAYGYTF.

This clone appeared a single time. This chain uses TRBV7-6 with TRBJ2-1; TRBD1 might be the D (6 bases). The CDR3 runs 17 residues. Germline V gene lookup returns CDR1 SGHVS and CDR2 FNYEAQ. Trimming took 5 bases from V and 6 from J, leaving 23 bases between them. The CDR3 here is CASSAPRDTLYANEQFF. CDR3 nucleotide sequence: TGTGCCAGCAGCGCGCCCCGGGACACTTTGTACGCCAATGAGCAGTTCTTC.

In DNA, the CDR3 is TGTGCCAGCAGCTTGATCCGGGACAATAATGAAAAACTGTTTTTT. It is translated as CASSLIRDNNEKLFF. The chain has TRBV7-9 and TRBJ1-4; tentative D call: TRBD1 (6 bases). Germline loops: CDR1 SEHNR, CDR2 FQNEAQ (reference sequence). CDR3 length: 15 amino acids. V was clipped by 3 bases and J by 4 bases, with 12 bases between them.

The V and J genes are TRBV30 and TRBJ2-1; D gene uncertain. CDR3 length: 14 residues. V was cut by 4 bases and J by 7 bases, with 17 bases left in between. The germline V gene has CDR1 GTSNPN and CDR2 SVGIG (reference sequence). As DNA, the CDR3 is TGTGCCTGGATTCGGTGGGGTCTTGGGAATGAGCAGTTCTTC. Translating it yields CAWIRWGLGNEQFF.